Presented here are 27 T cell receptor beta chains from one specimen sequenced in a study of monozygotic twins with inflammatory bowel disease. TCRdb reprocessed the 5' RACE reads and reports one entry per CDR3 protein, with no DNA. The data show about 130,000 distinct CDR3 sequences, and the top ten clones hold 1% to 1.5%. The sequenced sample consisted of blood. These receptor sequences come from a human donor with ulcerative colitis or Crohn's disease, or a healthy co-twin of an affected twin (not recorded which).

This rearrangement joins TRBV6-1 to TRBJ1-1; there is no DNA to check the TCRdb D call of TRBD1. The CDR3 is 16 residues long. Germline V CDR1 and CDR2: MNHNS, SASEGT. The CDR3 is CASSLPGHLLNTEAFF.

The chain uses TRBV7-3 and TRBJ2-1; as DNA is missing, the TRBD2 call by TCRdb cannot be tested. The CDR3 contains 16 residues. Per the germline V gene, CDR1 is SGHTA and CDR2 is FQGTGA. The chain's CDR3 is CASSPYLAGEYNEQFF.

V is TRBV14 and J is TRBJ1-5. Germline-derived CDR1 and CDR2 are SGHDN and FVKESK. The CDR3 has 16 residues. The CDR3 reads CASSQRTVRRGQPQHF.

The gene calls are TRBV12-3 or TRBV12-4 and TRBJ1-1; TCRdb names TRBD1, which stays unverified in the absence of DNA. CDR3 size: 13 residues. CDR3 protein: CASSLKKGNEAFF.

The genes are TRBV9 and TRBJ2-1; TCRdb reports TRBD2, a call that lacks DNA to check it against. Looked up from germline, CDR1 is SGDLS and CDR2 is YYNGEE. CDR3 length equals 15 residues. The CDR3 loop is CASSVSLDPYNEQFF.

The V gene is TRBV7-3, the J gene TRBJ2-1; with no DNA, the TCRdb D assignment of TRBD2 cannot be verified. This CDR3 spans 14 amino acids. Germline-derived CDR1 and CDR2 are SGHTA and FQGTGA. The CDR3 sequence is CASSFKGWIDEQFF.

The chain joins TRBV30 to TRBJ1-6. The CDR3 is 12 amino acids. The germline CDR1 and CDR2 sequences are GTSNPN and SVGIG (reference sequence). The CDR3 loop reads CAWTSRASPLHF.

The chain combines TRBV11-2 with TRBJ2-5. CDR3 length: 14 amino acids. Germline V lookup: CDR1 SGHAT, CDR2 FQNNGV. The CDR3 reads CASSSFFGPETQYF.

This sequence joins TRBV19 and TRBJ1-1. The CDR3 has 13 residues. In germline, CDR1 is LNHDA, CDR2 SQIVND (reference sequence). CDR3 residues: CASREAGSTEAFF.

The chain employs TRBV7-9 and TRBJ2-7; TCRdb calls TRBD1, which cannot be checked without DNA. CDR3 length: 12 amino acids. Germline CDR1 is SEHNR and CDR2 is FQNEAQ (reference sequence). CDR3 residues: CASSQQAYEQYF.

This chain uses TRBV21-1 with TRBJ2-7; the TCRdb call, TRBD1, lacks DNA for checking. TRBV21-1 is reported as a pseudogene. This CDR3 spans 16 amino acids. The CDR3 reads CASSTAGTGGSYEQYF.

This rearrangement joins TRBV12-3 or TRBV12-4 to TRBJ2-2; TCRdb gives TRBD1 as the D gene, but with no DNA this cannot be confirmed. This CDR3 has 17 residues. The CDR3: CASSLAGPGPNTGELFF.

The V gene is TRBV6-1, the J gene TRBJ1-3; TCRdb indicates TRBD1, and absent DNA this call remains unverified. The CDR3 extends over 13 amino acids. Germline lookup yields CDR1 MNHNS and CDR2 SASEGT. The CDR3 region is CASSEGAGNTIYF.

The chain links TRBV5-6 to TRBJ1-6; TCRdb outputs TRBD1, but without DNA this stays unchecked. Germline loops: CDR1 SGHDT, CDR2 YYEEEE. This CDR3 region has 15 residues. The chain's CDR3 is CASSSETGYNSPLHF.

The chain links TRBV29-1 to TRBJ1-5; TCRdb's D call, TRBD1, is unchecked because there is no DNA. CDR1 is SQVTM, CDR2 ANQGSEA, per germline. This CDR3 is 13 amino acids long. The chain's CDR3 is CSVGQRSNQPQHF.

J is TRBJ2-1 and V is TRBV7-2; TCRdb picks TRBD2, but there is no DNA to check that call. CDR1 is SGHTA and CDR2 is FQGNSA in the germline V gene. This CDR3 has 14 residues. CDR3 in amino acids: CASSFLGELAEQFF.

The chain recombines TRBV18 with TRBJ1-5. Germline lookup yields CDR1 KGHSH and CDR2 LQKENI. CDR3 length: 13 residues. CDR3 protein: CASSPSATEPQHF.

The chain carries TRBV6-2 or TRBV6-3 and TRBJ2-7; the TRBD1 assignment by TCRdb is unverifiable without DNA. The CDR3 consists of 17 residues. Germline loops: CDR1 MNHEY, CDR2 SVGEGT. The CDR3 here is CASSTLGGQAFSYEQYF.

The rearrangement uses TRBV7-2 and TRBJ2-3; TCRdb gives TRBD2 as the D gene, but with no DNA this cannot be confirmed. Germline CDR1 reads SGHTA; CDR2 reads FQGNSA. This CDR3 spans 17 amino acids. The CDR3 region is CASSGLAGPTSTDTQYF.

CDR3 residues: CSARDPAGMNTEAFF. The genes are TRBV20-1 and TRBJ1-1; without DNA, the TCRdb call of TRBD1 cannot be checked. Germline V gives CDR1 DFQATT, CDR2 SNEGSKA (reference sequence). The CDR3 runs to 15 residues.

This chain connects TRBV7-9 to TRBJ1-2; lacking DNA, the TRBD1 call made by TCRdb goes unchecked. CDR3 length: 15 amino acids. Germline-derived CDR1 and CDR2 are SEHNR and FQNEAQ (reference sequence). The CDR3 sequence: CASSLEAGAGYGYTF.

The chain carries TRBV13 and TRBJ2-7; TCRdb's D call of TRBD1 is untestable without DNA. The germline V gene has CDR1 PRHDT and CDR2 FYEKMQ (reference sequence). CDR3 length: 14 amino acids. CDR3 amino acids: CASRWTVKSYEQYF.

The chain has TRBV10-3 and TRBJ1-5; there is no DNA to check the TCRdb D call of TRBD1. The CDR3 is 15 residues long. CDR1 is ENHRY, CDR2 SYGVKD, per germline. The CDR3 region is CATWSPGYGNQPQHF.

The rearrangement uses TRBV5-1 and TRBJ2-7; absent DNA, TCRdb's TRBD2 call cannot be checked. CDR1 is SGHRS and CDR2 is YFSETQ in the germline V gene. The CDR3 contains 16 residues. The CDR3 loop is CASQPGLAGRFDEQYF.

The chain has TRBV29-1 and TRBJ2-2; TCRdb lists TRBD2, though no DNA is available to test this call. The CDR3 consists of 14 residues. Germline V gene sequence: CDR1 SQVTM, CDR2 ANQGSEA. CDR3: CSVATSGNTGELFF.

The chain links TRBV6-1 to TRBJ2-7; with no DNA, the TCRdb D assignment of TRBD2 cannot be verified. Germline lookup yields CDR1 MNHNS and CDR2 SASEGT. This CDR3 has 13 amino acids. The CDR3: CAGDSGSSYEQYF.

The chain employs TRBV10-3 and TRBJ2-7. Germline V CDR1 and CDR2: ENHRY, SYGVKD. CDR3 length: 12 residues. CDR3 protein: CAISVGAYEQYF.